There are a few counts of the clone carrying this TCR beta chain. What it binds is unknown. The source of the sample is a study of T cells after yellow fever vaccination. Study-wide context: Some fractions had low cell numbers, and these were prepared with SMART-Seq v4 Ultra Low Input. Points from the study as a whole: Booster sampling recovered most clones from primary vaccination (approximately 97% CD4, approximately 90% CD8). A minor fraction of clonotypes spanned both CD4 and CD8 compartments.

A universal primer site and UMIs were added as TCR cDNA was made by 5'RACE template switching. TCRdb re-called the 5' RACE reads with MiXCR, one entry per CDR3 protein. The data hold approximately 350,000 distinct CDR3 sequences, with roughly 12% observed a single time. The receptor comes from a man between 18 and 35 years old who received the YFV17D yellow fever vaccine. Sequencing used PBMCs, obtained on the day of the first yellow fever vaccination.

CDR3 residues: CASSSTSMQGMGTDTQYF. DNA for the CDR3: TGTGCCAGCAGCTCTACGTCAATGCAGGGAATGGGCACAGATACGCAGTATTTT. The chain couples TRBV12-3 or TRBV12-4 to TRBJ2-3; maybe TRBD1 (5 bases). Trimming pared 6 bases from V and 1 base from J, leaving 23 bases between. This CDR3 has 18 residues.